The T cell receptor (beta chain) described here comes from a study of regulatory T cells in long-lasting Graves disease. Documented time point: persistent/refractory GD, antithyroid drugs over 5 years with positive TRAb. The TCR library was made from RNA that had been extracted from PBMCs in TRIzol. Investigators prepared the TCR beta libraries by applying iRepertoire HTBI primers and Arm-PCR of CDR3 regions. TCRdb analysed the multiplex PCR reads with MiXCR anew, one entry per CDR3 protein. The table lists 600,000 to 800,000 distinct CDR3 sequences, roughly 30% of them singletons. The CDR3 is 13 residues long. Germline CDR1 SGHRS, CDR2 YFSETQ. V lost 3 bases, J lost 7 bases, and 13 bases lay in between.

This specimen was peripheral blood mononuclear cells (PBMCs), taken when the disease was refractory, from a patient treated with antithyroid drugs. This clonotype was sampled from a female donor with Graves disease. The chain joins TRBV5-1 to TRBJ1-1; perhaps TRBD1 as D (6 bases). For the CDR3, the DNA is TGCGCCAGCAGCTCCGGAGGGGGGGATGAAGCTTTCTTT. This translates into CASSSGGGDEAFF.